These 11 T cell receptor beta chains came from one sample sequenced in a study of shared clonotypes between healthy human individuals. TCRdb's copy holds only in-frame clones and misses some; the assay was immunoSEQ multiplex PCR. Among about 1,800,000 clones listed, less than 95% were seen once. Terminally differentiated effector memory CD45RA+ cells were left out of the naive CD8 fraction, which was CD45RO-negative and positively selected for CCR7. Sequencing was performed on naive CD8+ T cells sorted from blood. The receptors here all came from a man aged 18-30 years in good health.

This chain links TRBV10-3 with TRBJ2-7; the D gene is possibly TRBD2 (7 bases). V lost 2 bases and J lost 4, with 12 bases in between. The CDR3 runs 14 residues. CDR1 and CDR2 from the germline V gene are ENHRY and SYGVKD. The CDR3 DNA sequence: TGTGCCATCAGTGAGGGCGGGGGCTTGTACGAGCAGTACTTC. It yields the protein CAISEGGGLYEQYF.

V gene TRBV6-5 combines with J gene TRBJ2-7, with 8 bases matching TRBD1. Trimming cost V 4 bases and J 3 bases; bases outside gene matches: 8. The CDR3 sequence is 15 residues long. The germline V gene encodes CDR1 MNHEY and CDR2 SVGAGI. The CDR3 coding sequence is TGTGCCAGCAGTTGGACAGGGAATTTAAACTACGAGCAGTACTTC. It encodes CASSWTGNLNYEQYF.

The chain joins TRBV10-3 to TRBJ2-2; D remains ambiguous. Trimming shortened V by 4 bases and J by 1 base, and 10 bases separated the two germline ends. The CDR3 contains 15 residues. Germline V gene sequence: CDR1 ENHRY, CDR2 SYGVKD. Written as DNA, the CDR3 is TGTGCCATCAGTGGGCTCGAATTGAACACCGGGGAGCTGTTTTTT. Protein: CAISGLELNTGELFF.

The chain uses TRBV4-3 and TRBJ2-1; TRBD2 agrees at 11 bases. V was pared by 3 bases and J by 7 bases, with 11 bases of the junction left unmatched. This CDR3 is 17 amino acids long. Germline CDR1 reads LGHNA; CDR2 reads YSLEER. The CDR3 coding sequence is TGCGCCAGCAGCCACGTTTTAGCGGGAGGGCTCTCAAATGAGCAGTTCTTC. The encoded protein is CASSHVLAGGLSNEQFF.

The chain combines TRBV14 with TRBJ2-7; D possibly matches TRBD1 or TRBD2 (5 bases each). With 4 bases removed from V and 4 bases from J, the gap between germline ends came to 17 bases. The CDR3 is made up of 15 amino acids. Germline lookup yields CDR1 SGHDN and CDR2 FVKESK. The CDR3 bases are TGTGCCAGCAGCCCCTCCGGGACGTATCCATACGAGCAGTACTTC. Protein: CASSPSGTYPYEQYF. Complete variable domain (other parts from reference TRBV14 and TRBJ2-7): EAGVTQFPSHSVIEKGQTVTLRCDPISGHDNLYWYRRVMGKEIKFLLHFVKESKQDESGMPNNRFLAERTGGTYSTLKVQPAELEDSGVYFCASSPSGTYPYEQYFGPGTRLTVT.

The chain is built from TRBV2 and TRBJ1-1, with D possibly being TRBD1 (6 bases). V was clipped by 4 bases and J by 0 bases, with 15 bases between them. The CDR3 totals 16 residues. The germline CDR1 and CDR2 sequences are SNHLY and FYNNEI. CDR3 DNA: TGTGCCAGCAGTGTGGGGGGCAGAATCTTGAACACTGAAGCTTTCTTT. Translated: CASSVGGRILNTEAFF.

The CDR3 here is CASSQGVGLYGYTF. The CDR3 DNA follows: TGCGCCAGCAGCCAAGGGGTAGGGCTCTATGGCTACACCTTC. The rearrangement links TRBV4-1 to TRBJ1-2; unclear D gene. CDR3 length: 14 residues. Germline V gene sequence: CDR1 MGHRA, CDR2 YSYEKL. The germline V and J ends were trimmed by 1 base and 4 bases, with 10 bases remaining between them.

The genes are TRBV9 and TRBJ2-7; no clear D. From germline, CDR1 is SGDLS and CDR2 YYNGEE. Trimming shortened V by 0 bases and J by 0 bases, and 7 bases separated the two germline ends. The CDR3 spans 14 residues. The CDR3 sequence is CASSVDYISYEQYF. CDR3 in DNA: TGTGCCAGCAGCGTAGACTATATCTCCTACGAGCAGTACTTC.

CDR3 in amino acids: CAWSVGEAEAFF. CDR3 DNA sequence: TGTGCCTGGAGTGTAGGTGAGGCTGAAGCTTTCTTT. This chain joins TRBV30 and TRBJ1-1; D is ambiguous. Trimming left V 0 bases short and J 6 bases short, with 8 bases between. Germline V gene sequence: CDR1 GTSNPN, CDR2 SVGIG (reference sequence). The CDR3 totals 12 residues.

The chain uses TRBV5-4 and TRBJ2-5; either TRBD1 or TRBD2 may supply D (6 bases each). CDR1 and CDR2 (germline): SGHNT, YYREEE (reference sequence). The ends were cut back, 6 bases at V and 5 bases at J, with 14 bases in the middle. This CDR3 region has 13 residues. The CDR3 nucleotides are TGTGCCAGCACCCCAAGGGGGGTGGAGACCCAGTACTTC. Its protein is CASTPRGVETQYF.

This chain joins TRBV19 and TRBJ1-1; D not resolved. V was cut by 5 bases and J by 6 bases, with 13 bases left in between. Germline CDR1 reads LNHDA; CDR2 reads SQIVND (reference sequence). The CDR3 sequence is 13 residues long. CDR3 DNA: TGTGCCAGTAGTTCGGTTGGGAGCTCTGAAGCTTTCTTT. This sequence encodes CASSSVGSSEAFF.